What follows is one T cell receptor (beta chain) and its context. These data belong to a study of blood T cell repertoires in COVID-19. Study in general: From the United States, Italy and Spain came samples of acute and convalescent COVID-19. T cells, B-cell-depleted T cells, or PBMCs provided the cDNA or gDNA that served as material.

Sequencing was performed with immunoSEQ multiplex PCR; in TCRdb, only in-frame clones are kept and a portion is missing. The sample records 150,000 to 200,000 clones, approximately 90% being singletons. Followed over time, Seattle patients had been enrolled while infection was active. CDR3 length equals 20 residues. The clonotype comes from a man between 25 and 39 years old with COVID-19, enrolled during active disease. This chain uses TRBV21-1 with TRBJ2-3; the table's D gene call, TRBD1, was not cross checked with the DNA. TRBV21-1 is listed as a pseudogene. The sample was peripheral blood. The CDR3: CASSTKGEKNDRGIADTQYF. The CDR3, as DNA: TGTGCCAGCAGCACAAAAGGGGAAAAGAACGACAGGGGAATTGCAGATACGCAGTATTTT.